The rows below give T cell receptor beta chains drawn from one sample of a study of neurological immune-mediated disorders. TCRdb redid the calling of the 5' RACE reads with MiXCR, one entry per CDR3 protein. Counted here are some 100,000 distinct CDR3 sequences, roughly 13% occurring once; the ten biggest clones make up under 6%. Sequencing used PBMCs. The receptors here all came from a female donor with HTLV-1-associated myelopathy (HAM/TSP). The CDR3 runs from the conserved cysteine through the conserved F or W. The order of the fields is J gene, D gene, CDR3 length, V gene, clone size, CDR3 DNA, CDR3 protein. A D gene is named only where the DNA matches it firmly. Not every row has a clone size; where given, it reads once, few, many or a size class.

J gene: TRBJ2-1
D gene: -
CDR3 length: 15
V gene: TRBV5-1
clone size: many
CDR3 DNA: TGCGCCAGCATGAGGGGTGAGGGTCCCTACAATGAGCAGTTCTTC
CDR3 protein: CASMRGEGPYNEQFF

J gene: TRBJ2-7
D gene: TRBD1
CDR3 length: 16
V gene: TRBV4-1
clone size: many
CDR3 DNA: TGCGCCAGCAGCCAAGTCGGGACAGGGGATAGCTACGAGCAGTACTTC
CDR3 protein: CASSQVGTGDSYEQYF

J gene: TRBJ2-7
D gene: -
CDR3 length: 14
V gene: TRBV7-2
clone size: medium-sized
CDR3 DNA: TGTGCCAGCAGCTCAGACCCTGGGACCTACGAGCAGTACTTC
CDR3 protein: CASSSDPGTYEQYF

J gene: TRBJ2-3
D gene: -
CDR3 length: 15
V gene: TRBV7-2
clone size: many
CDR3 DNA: TGTGCCAGCAGCTTAGGTTCAGGGTGGACAGATACGCAGTATTTT
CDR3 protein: CASSLGSGWTDTQYF

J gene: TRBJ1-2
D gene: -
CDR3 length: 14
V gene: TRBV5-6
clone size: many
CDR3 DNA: TGTGCCAGCAGCTTCGCTAGGTCTAACTATGGCTACACCTTC
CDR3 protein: CASSFARSNYGYTF

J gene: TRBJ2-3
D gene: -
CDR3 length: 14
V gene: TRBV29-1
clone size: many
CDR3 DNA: TGCAGCGTTGAAGGGGTTCAGGGCGCAGATACGCAGTATTTT
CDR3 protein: CSVEGVQGADTQYF

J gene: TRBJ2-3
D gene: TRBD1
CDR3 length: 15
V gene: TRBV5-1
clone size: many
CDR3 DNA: TGCGCCAGCAGCGTACCGGGACAGAGCACAGATACGCAGTATTTT
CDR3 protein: CASSVPGQSTDTQYF

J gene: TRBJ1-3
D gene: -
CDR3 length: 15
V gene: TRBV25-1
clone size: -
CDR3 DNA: TGTGCCAGCAGTGAAGTCAGGGCACAAGGAAACACCATATATTTT
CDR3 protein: CASSEVRAQGNTIYF

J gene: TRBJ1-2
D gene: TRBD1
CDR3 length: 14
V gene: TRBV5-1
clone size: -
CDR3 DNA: TGCGCCAGCAGCGCGGACAGGGTGTACTATGGCTACACCTTC
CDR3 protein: CASSADRVYYGYTF

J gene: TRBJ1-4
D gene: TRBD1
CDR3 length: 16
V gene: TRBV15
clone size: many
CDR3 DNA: TGTGCCACCAGCAGACCCCTGGACAGGGGAAGGGAAAAACTGTTTTTT
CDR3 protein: CATSRPLDRGREKLFF

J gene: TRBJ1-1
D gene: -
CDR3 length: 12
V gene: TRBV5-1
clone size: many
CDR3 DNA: TGCGCCAGCAGCTTAGGACATAATGAAGCTTTCTTT
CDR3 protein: CASSLGHNEAFF

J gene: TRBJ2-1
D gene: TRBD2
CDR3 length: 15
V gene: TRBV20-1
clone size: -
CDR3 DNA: TGCAGTGCTAGAAACGGACTAGCGGGGGAGAATGAGCAGTTCTTC
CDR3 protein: CSARNGLAGENEQFF

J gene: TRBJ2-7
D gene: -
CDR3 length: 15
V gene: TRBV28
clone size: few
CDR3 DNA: TGTGCCAGCCGCTACCCCAGGGCCGGATCCTACGAGCAGTACTTC
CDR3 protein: CASRYPRAGSYEQYF

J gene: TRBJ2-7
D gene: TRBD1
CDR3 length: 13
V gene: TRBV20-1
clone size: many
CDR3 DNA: TGCAGTGCACCGGGACAGTCCTTCTACGAGCAGTACTTC
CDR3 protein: CSAPGQSFYEQYF

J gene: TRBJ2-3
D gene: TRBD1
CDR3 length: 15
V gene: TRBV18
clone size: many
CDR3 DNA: TGTGCCAGCTCACTTGGGACAGAACGCACAGATACGCAGTATTTT
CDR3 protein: CASSLGTERTDTQYF

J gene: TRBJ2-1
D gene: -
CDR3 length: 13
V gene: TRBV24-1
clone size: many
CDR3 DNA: TGTGCCACCAGTGATCCGATAGGGTACGGGCAGTTCTTC
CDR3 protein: CATSDPIGYGQFF

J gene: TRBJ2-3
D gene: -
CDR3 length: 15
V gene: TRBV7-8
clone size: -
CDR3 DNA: TGTGCCAGCAGCCGGACGGGCAGTAGGACAGATACGCAGTATTTT
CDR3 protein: CASSRTGSRTDTQYF

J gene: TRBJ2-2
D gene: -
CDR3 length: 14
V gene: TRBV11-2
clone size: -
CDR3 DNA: TGTGCCAGCAGCTTAGATATGGGGTCCGGGGAGCTGTTTTTT
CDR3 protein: CASSLDMGSGELFF

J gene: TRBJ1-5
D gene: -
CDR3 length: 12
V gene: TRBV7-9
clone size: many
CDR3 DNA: TGTGCCAGCTCGGGGAGCAATCAGCCCCAGCATTTT
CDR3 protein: CASSGSNQPQHF

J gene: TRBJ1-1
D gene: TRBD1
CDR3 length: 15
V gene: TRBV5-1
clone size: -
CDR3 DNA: TGCGCCAGCAGCTGGCAAGGGGGCGGTAACACTGAAGCTTTCTTT
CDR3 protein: CASSWQGGGNTEAFF

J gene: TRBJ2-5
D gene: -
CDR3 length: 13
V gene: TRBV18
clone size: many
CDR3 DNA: TGTGCCAGCTCACGGGGTGGCCAAGAGACCCAGTACTTC
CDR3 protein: CASSRGGQETQYF

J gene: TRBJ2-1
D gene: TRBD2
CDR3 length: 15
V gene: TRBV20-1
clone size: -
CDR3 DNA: TGCAGTGCTAGAGATTGGGCTAGCGGGGGCAATGAGCAGTTCTTC
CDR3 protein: CSARDWASGGNEQFF

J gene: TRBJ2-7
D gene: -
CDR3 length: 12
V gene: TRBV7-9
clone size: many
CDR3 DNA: TGTGCCAGCAGCTCCTTAACCTACGAGCAGTACTTC
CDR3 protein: CASSSLTYEQYF

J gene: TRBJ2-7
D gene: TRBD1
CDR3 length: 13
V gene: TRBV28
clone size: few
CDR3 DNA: TGTGCCAGCAGGGGGGACAGCTCCTACGAGCAGTACTTC
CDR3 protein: CASRGDSSYEQYF

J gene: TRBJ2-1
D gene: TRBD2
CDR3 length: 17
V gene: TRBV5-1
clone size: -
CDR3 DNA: TGCGCCAGCAGCTTGGCGGTTGCGGGGGGGCGATACAATGAGCAGTTCTTC
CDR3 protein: CASSLAVAGGRYNEQFF

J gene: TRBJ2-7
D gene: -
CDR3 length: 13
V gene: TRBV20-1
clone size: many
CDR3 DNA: TGCAGTGCAAACAGGGAGAACTCCTACGAGCAGTACTTC
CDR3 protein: CSANRENSYEQYF

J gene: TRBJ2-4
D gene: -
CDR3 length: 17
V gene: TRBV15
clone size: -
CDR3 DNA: TGTGCCACCAGCAGAGATCTTTCGACGGGAGCCAAAAACATTCAGTACTTC
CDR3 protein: CATSRDLSTGAKNIQYF

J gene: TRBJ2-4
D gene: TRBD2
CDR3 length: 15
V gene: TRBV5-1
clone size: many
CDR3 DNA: TGCGCCAGCAGGCGGACTAGCGGGGGTCAAAACATTCAGTACTTC
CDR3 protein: CASRRTSGGQNIQYF

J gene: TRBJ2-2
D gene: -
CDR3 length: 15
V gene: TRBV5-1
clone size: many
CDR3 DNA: TGCGCCAGCAGCTTGGAAGGATCTGGGACCGGGGAGCTGTTTTTT
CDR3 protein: CASSLEGSGTGELFF

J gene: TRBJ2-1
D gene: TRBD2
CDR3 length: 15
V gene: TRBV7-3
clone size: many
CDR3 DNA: TGTGCCAGCAGCTCAGAGCGGGGGGGCGGCAATGAGCAGTTCTTC
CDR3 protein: CASSSERGGGNEQFF

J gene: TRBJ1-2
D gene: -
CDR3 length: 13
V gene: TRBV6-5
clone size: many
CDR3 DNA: TGTGCCAGCACTTATCGGGGGGCCAATGGCTACACCTTC
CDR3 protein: CASTYRGANGYTF

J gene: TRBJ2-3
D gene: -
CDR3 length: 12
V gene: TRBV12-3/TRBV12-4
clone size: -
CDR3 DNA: -
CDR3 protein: CASSLVMGTQYF

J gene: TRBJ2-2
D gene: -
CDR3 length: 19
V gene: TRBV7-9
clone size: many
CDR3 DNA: TGTGCCAGCAGCTTCCCTCTCAAGAGGTCATACTCGAACACCGGGGAGCTGTTTTTT
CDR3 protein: CASSFPLKRSYSNTGELFF

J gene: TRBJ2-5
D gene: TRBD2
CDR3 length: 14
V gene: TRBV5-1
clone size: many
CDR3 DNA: TGCGCCAGCAGCGGCGGGGGGGGGCCAAGGACCCAGTACTTC
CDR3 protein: CASSGGGGPRTQYF

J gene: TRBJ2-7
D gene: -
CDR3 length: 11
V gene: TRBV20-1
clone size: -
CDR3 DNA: TGCAGTGCTAGAGATCGACCCGAGCAGTACTTC
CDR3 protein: CSARDRPEQYF

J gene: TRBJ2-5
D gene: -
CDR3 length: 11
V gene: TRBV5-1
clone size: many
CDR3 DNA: TGCGCCAGTCGGGAGCAAGAGACCCAGTACTTC
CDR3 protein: CASREQETQYF

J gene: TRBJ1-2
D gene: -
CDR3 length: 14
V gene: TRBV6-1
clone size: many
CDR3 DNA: TGTGCCAGCAGTCCAAGGACGATGGACTATGGCTACACCTTC
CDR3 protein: CASSPRTMDYGYTF

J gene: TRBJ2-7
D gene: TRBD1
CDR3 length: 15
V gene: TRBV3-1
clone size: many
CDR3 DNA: TGTGCCAGCAGCCTGTCGAGGGACAGGATCTACGAGCAGTACTTC
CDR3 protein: CASSLSRDRIYEQYF

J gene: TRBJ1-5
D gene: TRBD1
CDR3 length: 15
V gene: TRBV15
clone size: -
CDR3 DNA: TGTGCCACCAGCACCGGGACAGGGGGCAATCAGCCCCAGCATTTT
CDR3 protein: CATSTGTGGNQPQHF

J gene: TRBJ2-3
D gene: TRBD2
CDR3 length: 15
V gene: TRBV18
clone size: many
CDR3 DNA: TGTGCCAGCTCACCACCGGGACTAAGCACAGATACGCAGTATTTT
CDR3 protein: CASSPPGLSTDTQYF

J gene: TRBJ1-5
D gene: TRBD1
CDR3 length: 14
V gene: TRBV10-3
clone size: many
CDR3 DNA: TGTGCCGTTGCCGGGACAGGGAACAATCAGCCCCAGCATTTT
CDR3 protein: CAVAGTGNNQPQHF

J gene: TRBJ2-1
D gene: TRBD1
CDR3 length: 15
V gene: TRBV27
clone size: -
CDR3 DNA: TGTGCCAGCAGTATACTCCGGGACAGGGGGCACGAGCAGTTCTTC
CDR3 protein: CASSILRDRGHEQFF

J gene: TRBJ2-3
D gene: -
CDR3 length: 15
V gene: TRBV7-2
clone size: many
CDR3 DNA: TGTGCCAGCAGCTTAGTCTTCCCCAGCACAGATACGCAGTATTTT
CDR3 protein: CASSLVFPSTDTQYF

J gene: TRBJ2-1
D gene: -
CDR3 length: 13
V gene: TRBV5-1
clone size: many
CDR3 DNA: TGCGCCAGCAGCGTGGACATATCCAATGAGCAGTTCTTC
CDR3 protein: CASSVDISNEQFF

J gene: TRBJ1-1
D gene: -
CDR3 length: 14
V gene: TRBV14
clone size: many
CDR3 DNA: TGTGCCAGCAGCCCGCACAGGGTTATCACTGAAGCTTTCTTT
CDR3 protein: CASSPHRVITEAFF

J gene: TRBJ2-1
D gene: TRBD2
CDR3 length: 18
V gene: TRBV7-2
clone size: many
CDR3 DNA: TGTGCCAGCAGCCCGCCCCGGGGGACTAGCGGGGGGGTGGAGGAGCAGTTCTTC
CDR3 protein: CASSPPRGTSGGVEEQFF

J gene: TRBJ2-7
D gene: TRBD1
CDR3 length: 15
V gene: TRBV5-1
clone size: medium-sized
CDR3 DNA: TGCGCCAGCAGCTTGGAAAAGACAGGGAACTACGAGCAGTACTTC
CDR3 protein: CASSLEKTGNYEQYF

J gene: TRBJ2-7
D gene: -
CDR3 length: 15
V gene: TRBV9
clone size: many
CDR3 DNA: TGTGCCAGCAGCCCCGTAGGGGGGGGCACCTACGAGCAGTACTTC
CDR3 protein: CASSPVGGGTYEQYF

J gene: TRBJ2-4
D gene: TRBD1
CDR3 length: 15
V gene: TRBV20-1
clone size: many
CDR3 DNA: TGCAGTGCTAGAGCCCCTAGGGGGCGGGAAAACATTCAGTACTTC
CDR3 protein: CSARAPRGRENIQYF

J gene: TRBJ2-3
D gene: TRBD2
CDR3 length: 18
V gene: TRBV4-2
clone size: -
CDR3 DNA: TGTGCCATCAGCCAAGATGCCGGGGACCTAGCGGGCACAGATACGCAGTATTTT
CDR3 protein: CAISQDAGDLAGTDTQYF

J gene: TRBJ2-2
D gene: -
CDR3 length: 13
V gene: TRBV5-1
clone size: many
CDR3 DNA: TGCGCCAGCAGCTCCTCAGGGACATGGGAGCTGTTTTTT
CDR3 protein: CASSSSGTWELFF

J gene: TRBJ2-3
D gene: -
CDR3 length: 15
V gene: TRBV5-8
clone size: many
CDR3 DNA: TGTGCCAGCAGCTTGGCCGCAGGCTACACAGATACGCAGTATTTT
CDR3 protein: CASSLAAGYTDTQYF

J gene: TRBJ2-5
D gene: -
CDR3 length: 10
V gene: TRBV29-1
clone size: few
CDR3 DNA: TGCAGCGCGTTTCGGGAGACCCAGTACTTC
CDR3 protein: CSAFRETQYF

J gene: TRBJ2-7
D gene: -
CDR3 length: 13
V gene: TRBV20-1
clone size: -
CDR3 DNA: TGCAGTGCTAGTTATGGGGGTTCCTACGAGCAGTACTTC
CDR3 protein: CSASYGGSYEQYF

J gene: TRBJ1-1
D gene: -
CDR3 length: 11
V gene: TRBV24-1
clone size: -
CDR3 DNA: TGTGCCACCAGTATGAATGGTGAAGCTTTCTTT
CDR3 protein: CATSMNGEAFF

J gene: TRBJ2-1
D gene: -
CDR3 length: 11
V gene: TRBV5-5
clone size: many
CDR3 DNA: TGTGCCAGCAGCTTAGGATGGGAGCAGTTCTTC
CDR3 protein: CASSLGWEQFF

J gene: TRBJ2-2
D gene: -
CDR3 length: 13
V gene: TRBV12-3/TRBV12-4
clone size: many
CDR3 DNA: TGTGCCAGCAAGGTGGCGTGGGACGGGGAGCTGTTTTTT
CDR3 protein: CASKVAWDGELFF